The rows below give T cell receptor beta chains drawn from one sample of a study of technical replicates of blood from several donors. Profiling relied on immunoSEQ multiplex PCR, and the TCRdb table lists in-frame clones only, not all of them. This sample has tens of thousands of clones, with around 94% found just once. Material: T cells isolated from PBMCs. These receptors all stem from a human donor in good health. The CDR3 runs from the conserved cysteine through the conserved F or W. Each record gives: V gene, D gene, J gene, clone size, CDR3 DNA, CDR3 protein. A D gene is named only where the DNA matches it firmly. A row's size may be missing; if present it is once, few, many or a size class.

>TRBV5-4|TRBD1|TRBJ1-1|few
TGTGCCAGCAGAAGTGACAGGGGGCGGTCTGAAGCTTTCTTT
CASRSDRGRSEAFF
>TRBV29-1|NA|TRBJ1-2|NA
TGCAGCGTTGAAGGTTCGAACGGAGCTAACTATGGCTACACCTTC
CSVEGSNGANYGYTF
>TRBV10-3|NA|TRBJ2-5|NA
TGTGCCATTAGGGGTGGGTTGCGGGAAAGAGGAGAGACCCAGTACTTC
CAIRGGLRERGETQYF
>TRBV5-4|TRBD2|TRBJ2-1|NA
TGTGCCAGCTCCCCCAGAGGCGGGAGTATAAGTGAGCAGTTCTTC
CASSPRGGSISEQFF
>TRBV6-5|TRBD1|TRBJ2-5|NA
TGTGCCAGCAGTTACCTGGGGACAGCTAAAGAGACCCAGTACTTC
CASSYLGTAKETQYF
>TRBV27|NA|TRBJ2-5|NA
TGTGCCAGCAGTTTAACGGGGGAGCCCCAGTACTTC
CASSLTGEPQYF
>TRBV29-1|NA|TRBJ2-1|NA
TGCAGCGTTGAAGATCGCCTAGACCCTGTGAATGAGCAGTTCTTC
CSVEDRLDPVNEQFF
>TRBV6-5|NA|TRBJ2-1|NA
TGTGCCAGCAGTTATCGGGCGGGGAGCTCCTACAATGAGCAGTTCTTC
CASSYRAGSSYNEQFF
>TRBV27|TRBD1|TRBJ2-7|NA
TGTGCCAGCAGTTTATCAGGGGGCAACTACGAGCAGTACTTC
CASSLSGGNYEQYF
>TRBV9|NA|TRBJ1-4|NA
TGTGCCAGCAGCGTAGGCCAGAAAACTAATGAAAAACTGTTTTTT
CASSVGQKTNEKLFF
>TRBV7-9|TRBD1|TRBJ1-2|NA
TGTGCCAGCAGCCAACGGGGGCAGGGGGACTATGGCTACACCTTC
CASSQRGQGDYGYTF
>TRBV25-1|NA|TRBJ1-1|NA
TGTGCCAGCACGGGAGATGGGGCGAGGGACACTGAAGCTTTCTTT
CASTGDGARDTEAFF